These T cell receptor beta chains were read from a single sample in a study of shared clonotypes between healthy human individuals. Assay used: immunoSEQ multiplex PCR; TCRdb lists only in-frame clones, some missing. The table records nearly 500,000 clones, 76% of them present only once. Sequencing used PBMCs. These TCRs come from a woman between 40 and 55 years old in good health. Some clones in this sample may be carry-over from other donors' samples. Both conserved end residues are part of each CDR3. Fields, in order: clone size, J gene, V gene, CDR3 protein. Clone size is not always given. Where it is, it says once, few, many or a class for expanded clones.

clone size: NA
J gene: TRBJ2-1
V gene: TRBV7-9
CDR3 protein: CASSPRDFYNEQFF

clone size: NA
J gene: TRBJ2-7
V gene: TRBV5-1
CDR3 protein: CASSGGQRASEQYF

clone size: NA
J gene: TRBJ1-3
V gene: TRBV19
CDR3 protein: CASQDSPTPLGNTIYF

clone size: NA
J gene: TRBJ2-7
V gene: TRBV28
CDR3 protein: CASSSGRDGEQYF

clone size: NA
J gene: TRBJ2-3
V gene: TRBV10-3
CDR3 protein: CAISAGLSLTDTQYF

clone size: NA
J gene: TRBJ1-4
V gene: TRBV5-1
CDR3 protein: CASRVGSRGGEKLFF

clone size: once
J gene: TRBJ1-2
V gene: TRBV11-2
CDR3 protein: CASSPGQGHINYGYTF

clone size: NA
J gene: TRBJ2-1
V gene: TRBV6-4
CDR3 protein: CASASGRAGEQFF

clone size: NA
J gene: TRBJ2-7
V gene: TRBV9
CDR3 protein: CASSLRRFDRTQYF

clone size: NA
J gene: TRBJ2-7
V gene: TRBV7-2
CDR3 protein: CASSQPGLAGPRGSYEQYF

clone size: once
J gene: TRBJ2-7
V gene: TRBV7-9
CDR3 protein: CASTGTSYEQYF

clone size: NA
J gene: TRBJ2-6
V gene: TRBV28
CDR3 protein: CASLGGVSGANVLTF

clone size: NA
J gene: TRBJ2-5
V gene: TRBV18
CDR3 protein: CASSPLGGETQYF